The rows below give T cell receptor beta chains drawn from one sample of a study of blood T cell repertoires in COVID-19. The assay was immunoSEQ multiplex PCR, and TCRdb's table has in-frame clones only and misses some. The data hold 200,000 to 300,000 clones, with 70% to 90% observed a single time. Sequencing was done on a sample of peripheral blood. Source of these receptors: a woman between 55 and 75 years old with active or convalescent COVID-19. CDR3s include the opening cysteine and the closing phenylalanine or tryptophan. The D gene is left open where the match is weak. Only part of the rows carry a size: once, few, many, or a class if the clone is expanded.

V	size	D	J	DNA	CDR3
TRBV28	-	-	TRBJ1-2	TGTGCCAGCAGTTCAGGGAAGAGGTATGGCTACACCTTC	CASSSGKRYGYTF
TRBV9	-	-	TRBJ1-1	TGTGCCAGCAGTGAGAGTCCGCGGCTGAGGCTCACTGAAGCTTTCTTT	CASSESPRLRLTEAFF
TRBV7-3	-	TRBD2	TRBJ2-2	TGTGCCAGCAGCCCTAGCGGGAGACCGGCCACCGGGGAGCTGTTTTTT	CASSPSGRPATGELFF
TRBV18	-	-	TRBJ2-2	TGTGCCAGCTCACCTAATATTGGGCAGATCGACGGGGAGCTGTTTTTT	CASSPNIGQIDGELFF
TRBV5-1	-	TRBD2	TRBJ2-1	TGCGCCAGCAGCGCGTTACTAGCGGGAGGGCCCTACAATGAGCAGTTCTTC	CASSALLAGGPYNEQFF
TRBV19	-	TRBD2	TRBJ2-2	TGTGCCAGTAATGATCTAGCGGGGGTAAACACCGGGGAGCTGTTTTTT	CASNDLAGVNTGELFF
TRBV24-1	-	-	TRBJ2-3	TGTGCCACCAGTGCTGGGTGGCAGGACACAGATACGCAGTATTTT	CATSAGWQDTDTQYF
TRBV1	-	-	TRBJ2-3	TGCACCAGCAGCCAAGACCCCCCGGTAGCGGGGGGGCCTCCAGATACGCAGTATTTT	CTSSQDPPVAGGPPDTQYF
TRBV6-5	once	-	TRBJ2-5	TGTGCCAGCACCCCGGGGTGGGCAGAGACCCAGTACTTC	CASTPGWAETQYF
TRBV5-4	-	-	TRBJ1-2	TGTGCCAGCAAACCCGGAGGCAGTCCCTCGTCGGACTATGGCTACACCTTC	CASKPGGSPSSDYGYTF
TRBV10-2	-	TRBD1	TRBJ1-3	TGCGCCAGCGGGACAGGGATTGGAAACACCATATATTTT	CASGTGIGNTIYF
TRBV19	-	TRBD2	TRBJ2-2	TGTGCCAGTAGTATAGATCGGGGGGGGACCGGGGAGCTGTTTTTT	CASSIDRGGTGELFF
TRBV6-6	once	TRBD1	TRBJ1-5	TGTGCCAGCAGTCGAAGCAGGGGGCCGGGGAATCAGCCCCAGCATTTT	CASSRSRGPGNQPQHF
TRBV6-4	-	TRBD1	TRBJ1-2	TGTGCCAGCAGTGCCCCAAAGACAGGGGAGGTTGGTGGCTACACCTTC	CASSAPKTGEVGGYTF
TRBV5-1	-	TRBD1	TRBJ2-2	TGCGCCAGCAGCTCGAAGACAGGGTTTGCCGGGGAGCTGTTTTTT	CASSSKTGFAGELFF
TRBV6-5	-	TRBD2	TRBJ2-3	TGTGCCAGCAGTTGGACTAGCGGGGTCACAGATACGCAGTATTTT	CASSWTSGVTDTQYF
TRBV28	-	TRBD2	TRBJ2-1	TGTGCCAGCAGTTTATCGGCTAGCGGGGGACCCTACAATGAGCAGTTCTTC	CASSLSASGGPYNEQFF
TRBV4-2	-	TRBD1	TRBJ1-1	TGTGCCAGCAGCCAAGATCGAAACAGGGGGACTGAAGCTTTCTTT	CASSQDRNRGTEAFF
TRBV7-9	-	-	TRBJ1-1	TGTGCCAGCAGCTTAGGGTTTCGGCAGGGGTTCATGAACACTGAAGCTTTCTTT	CASSLGFRQGFMNTEAFF
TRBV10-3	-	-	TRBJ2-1	TGTGCCATCAGTGAGTCCCAGAATGAGCAGTTCTTC	CAISESQNEQFF
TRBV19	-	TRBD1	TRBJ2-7	TGTGCCAGTAGTAAGGACAGGGGAAAGGCCTACGAGCAGTACTTC	CASSKDRGKAYEQYF
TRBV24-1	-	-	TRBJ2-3	TGTGCCACCAGTGACCTGGACTGGGATACGCAGTATTTT	CATSDLDWDTQYF
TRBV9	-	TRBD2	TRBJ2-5	TGTGCCAGCAGCGTAGCTGGCGGGAGAACGGGAGAGACCCAGTACTTC	CASSVAGGRTGETQYF
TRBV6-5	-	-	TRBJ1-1	TGTGCCAGCAGCCACGGAGTGGTTAACACTGAAGCTTTCTTT	CASSHGVVNTEAFF
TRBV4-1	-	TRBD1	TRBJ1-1	TGCGCCAGCAGCCAAGATAGGGCAGGGGGCACTGAAGCTTTCTTT	CASSQDRAGGTEAFF
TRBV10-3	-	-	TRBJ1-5	TGTGCCATCAGTGATCCAGGGGAGTATCAGCCCCAGCATTTT	CAISDPGEYQPQHF
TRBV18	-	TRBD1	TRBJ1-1	TGTGCCAGCTCAGTGGACAGGGACACTGAAGCTTTCTTT	CASSVDRDTEAFF
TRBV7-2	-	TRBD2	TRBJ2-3	TGTGCCAGCAGCTTAGCCGGGTCTAGCGGGGGGCTCCGGAGCACAGATACGCAGTATTTT	CASSLAGSSGGLRSTDTQYF
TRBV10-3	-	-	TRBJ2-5	TGTGCCATCAGTGAAGGACCTGGAGGGGAGACCCAGTACTTC	CAISEGPGGETQYF
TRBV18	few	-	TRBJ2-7	TGTGCCAGCTCACAGGGAGGACCCTACGAGCAGTACTTC	CASSQGGPYEQYF
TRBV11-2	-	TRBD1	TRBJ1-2	TGTGCCAGCAGACACAGGGGGCAGGGCTATGGCTACACCTTC	CASRHRGQGYGYTF
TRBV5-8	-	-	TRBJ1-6	TGTGCCAGCAGTTCCGGTTCACCCCTCCACTTT	CASSSGSPLHF
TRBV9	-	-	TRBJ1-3	TGTGCCAGCAGTTCCGTCGGGAGCTCTGGAAACACCATATATTTT	CASSSVGSSGNTIYF
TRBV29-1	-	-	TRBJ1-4	TGCAGCGTTGAAGATCTCGAGGGAGGAGACGAAAAACTGTTTTTT	CSVEDLEGGDEKLFF
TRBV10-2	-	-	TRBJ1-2	TGCGCCAGCGGGGGGGTCTCGGGGCAGGGCTATGGCTACACCTTC	CASGGVSGQGYGYTF
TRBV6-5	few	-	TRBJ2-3	TGTGCCAGCAGACCCGCCCCCGGGGGCACAGATACGCAGTATTTT	CASRPAPGGTDTQYF
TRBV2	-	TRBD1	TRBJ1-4	TGTGCCAGCGGACTCGGGGGACAGATGAGTGAAAAACTGTTTTTT	CASGLGGQMSEKLFF
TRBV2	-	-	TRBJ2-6	TGTGCCAGCAGTCGACACGGGGACTCTGGGGCCAACGTCCTGACTTTC	CASSRHGDSGANVLTF
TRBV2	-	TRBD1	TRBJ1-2	TGTGCCAGCAGTGACGGGACAGGGGGCGTCCCCCATGGCTACACCTTC	CASSDGTGGVPHGYTF
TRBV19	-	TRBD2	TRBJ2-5	TGTGCCAGTAGTATCGGCCTGGGAGGGGAGGAGGAGACCCAGTACTTC	CASSIGLGGEEETQYF
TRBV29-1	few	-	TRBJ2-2	TGCAGCGTTGAAGATCGAGGAAGACCCTCCTCGAACACCGGGGAGCTGTTTTTT	CSVEDRGRPSSNTGELFF
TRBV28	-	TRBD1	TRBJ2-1	TGTGCCAGCAGTTTTGGCAGGGGGACCCTCTCCTACAATGAGCAGTTCTTC	CASSFGRGTLSYNEQFF
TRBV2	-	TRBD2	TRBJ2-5	TGTGCCAGCACCCGAGGGAGGGGTACGGAGACCCAGTACTTC	CASTRGRGTETQYF
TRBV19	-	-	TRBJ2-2	TGTGCCAGTATCCAGGGTCACACCGGGGAGCTGTTTTTT	CASIQGHTGELFF
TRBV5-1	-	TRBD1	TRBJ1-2	TGCGCCAGCAGCTTTGCCGGGACAGGGGAAATAGGGGGCTACACCTTC	CASSFAGTGEIGGYTF
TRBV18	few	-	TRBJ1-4	TGTGCCAGCTCACCACCGGTGCGGTCAACTAATGAAAAACTGTTTTTT	CASSPPVRSTNEKLFF
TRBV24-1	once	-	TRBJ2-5	TGTGCCACCAGTCGGGACTCTGAGACCCAGTACTTC	CATSRDSETQYF
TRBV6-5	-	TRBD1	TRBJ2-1	TGTGCCAGCGGCCGCGGGACAGGAATCTACATTGAGCAGTTCTTC	CASGRGTGIYIEQFF
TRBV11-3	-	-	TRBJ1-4	TGTGCCAGCAGCGGATCCGGGACAACGAGTGAAAAACTGTTTTTT	CASSGSGTTSEKLFF
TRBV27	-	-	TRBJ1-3	TGTGCCAGCAGTTTATCTGCGGGGAACTTTGGAAACACCATATATTTT	CASSLSAGNFGNTIYF
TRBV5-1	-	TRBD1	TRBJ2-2	TGCGCCAGCAGCGCGTCAGGGGGCGCGGGCACCGGGGAGCTGTTTTTT	CASSASGGAGTGELFF
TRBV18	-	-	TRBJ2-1	TGTGCCAGCTCACTGCTGACAGGTTTGGATGAGCAGTTCTTC	CASSLLTGLDEQFF
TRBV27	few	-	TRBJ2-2	TGTGCCAGCAGGAGTAACACCGGGGAGCTGTTTTTT	CASRSNTGELFF